A single sample is the source of the 20 T cell receptor beta chains below, sequenced in a study of T-cell memory formation after mild COVID-19. TCRdb itself ran the 5' RACE reads through MiXCR, one entry per CDR3 protein. The sample has over 70,000 distinct CDR3 sequences, approximately 16% seen once. Sample: PBMCs or a T cell subset sorted from them (not recorded which). Receptor source: a man in his late teens or twenties who had mild COVID-19 (a few samples of this study predate the infection). Cell type and time point are not known.

The chain combines TRBV9 with TRBJ2-3; D is perhaps TRBD2 (6 bases). Per germline, CDR1 SGDLS and CDR2 YYNGEE. CDR3 size: 14 residues. V was pared by 2 bases and J by 4 bases, with 11 bases between. The CDR3 loop reads CASSVAGGADTQYF. The CDR3 DNA is TGTGCCAGCAGCGTCGCCGGGGGTGCAGATACGCAGTATTTT. The variable domain in full, completed from reference TRBV9 and TRBJ2-3, reads DSGVTQTPKHLITATGQRVTLRCSPRSGDLSVYWYQQSLDQGLQFLIQYYNGEERAKGNILERFSAQQFPDLHSELNLSSLELGDSALYFCASSVAGGADTQYFGPGTRLTVL.

The chain links TRBV9 to TRBJ2-7; TRBD1 might be the D (5 bases). The CDR3 runs 13 residues. In germline, CDR1 is SGDLS, CDR2 YYNGEE. Deletions cut 4 bases from V and 4 bases from J, with 12 bases between. The CDR3 region is CASSPPQGYEQYF. In DNA, the CDR3 is TGTGCCAGCAGCCCCCCCCAGGGTTACGAGCAGTACTTC.

This clonotype was seen a handful of times. This chain links TRBV27 with TRBJ2-2; D remains ambiguous. Germline V gene lookup returns CDR1 MNHEY and CDR2 SMNVEV (reference sequence). The ends were cut back, 0 bases at V and 5 bases at J, with 7 bases in the middle. The CDR3 is 14 residues long. The CDR3: CASSLSTGTGELFF. The CDR3 region has the DNA TGTGCCAGCAGTTTATCGACTGGGACCGGGGAGCTGTTTTTT.

This chain links TRBV7-6 with TRBJ2-7; 7 nucleotides agree with TRBD1. V lost 0 bases to trimming and J lost 5 bases; unmatched junction nucleotides: 7. CDR3 length equals 15 residues. Germline CDR1 SGHVS, CDR2 FNYEAQ. The CDR3 reads CASSLAAGGADEQYF. CDR3 bases: TGTGCCAGCAGCTTAGCGGCAGGGGGTGCCGACGAGCAGTACTTC.

The chain recombines TRBV6-2 or TRBV6-3 with TRBJ2-3, with D possibly being TRBD1 or TRBD2 (5 bases each). The CDR3 is 14 amino acids. V was trimmed by 5 bases and J by 2 bases, leaving 11 bases between them. Germline values: CDR1 MNHEY, CDR2 SVGEGT. CDR3 nucleotide sequence: TGTGCCAGCAGTCGGGACCAGCTCACAGATACGCAGTATTTT. Residues: CASSRDQLTDTQYF.

The chain is built from TRBV7-9 and TRBJ2-1; the match to TRBD2 covers 8 bases. Germline values: CDR1 SEHNR, CDR2 FQNEAQ (reference sequence). This CDR3 is built from 16 residues. With V trimmed by 4 bases and J by 8 bases, 13 bases remained unmatched. CDR3 region: CASSSVRPGGMHEQFF. The CDR3 nucleotides read TGTGCCAGCAGCTCAGTACGGCCGGGGGGGATGCATGAGCAGTTCTTC.

This clonotype was seen ten or more times. This sequence joins TRBV20-1 and TRBJ2-3; no definite D call. CDR1 and CDR2 from the germline V gene are DFQATT and SNEGSKA (reference sequence). The CDR3 sequence is 13 residues long. CDR3: CRARRRGTDTQYF. The CDR3, as DNA: TGCAGGGCAAGAAGAAGGGGCACAGATACGCAGTATTTT.

This clonotype was found a few times. The chain is built from TRBV6-5 and TRBJ2-3; D is unclear. Germline V lookup: CDR1 MNHEY, CDR2 SVGAGI. There are 15 residues in the CDR3. Trimming took off 2 bases at V and 2 bases at J, with 11 bases between the two ends. Here the CDR3 DNA reads TGTGCCAGCAGTTACGCTATTAGTCACACAGATACGCAGTATTTT. It codes for CASSYAISHTDTQYF.

The rearrangement links TRBV5-6 to TRBJ1-1; a possible D gene is TRBD1 (6 bases). Looked up from germline, CDR1 is SGHDT and CDR2 is YYEEEE. CDR3 length: 16 amino acids. Trimming left V 4 bases short and J 4 bases short, with 20 bases between. CDR3 region: CASSRIGQLASTEAFF. As DNA, the CDR3 is TGTGCCAGCAGCCGCATAGGACAGCTGGCCAGCACTGAAGCTTTCTTT.

The chain recombines TRBV5-6 with TRBJ2-5; 12 bases agree with TRBD2. Germline V gene sequence: CDR1 SGHDT, CDR2 YYEEEE. Trimming took 1 base from V and 0 from J; bases not matched to a gene: 7. This CDR3 is 18 amino acids long. CDR3 amino acids: CASSLRSGTSGYQETQYF. Here the CDR3 DNA reads TGTGCCAGCAGCTTGAGGTCCGGGACTAGCGGGTACCAAGAGACCCAGTACTTC.

The table lists this clonotype with a few counts. The junction departs from the called germline gene at one end, perhaps through a read error. The V gene is TRBV3-1, the J gene TRBJ2-1; no definite D call. Germline V CDR1 and CDR2: LGHDT, YNNKEL (reference sequence). This CDR3 is 9 amino acids long. The CDR3 loop reads CASSQGPDF. CDR3 bases: TGTGCCAGCAGCCAAGGCCCCGACTTC.

This clonotype was observed at least ten times. The rearrangement uses TRBV25-1 and TRBJ2-1, with 11 bases fitting TRBD2. Germline V CDR1 and CDR2: MGHDK, SYGVNS. Unmatched junction bases numbered 3, after V lost 4 bases and J lost 4 bases. This CDR3 is 15 amino acids long. CDR3 DNA sequence: TGTGCCAGCAGTGGGAGACTAGCGGGGTACAATGAGCAGTTCTTC. As protein: CASSGRLAGYNEQFF.

The V call is TRBV4-1, the J call TRBJ1-5; no reliable D call. Trimming left V 0 bases short and J 0 bases short, with 9 bases between. The CDR3 has 16 residues. Germline CDR1 and CDR2: MGHRA and YSYEKL. CDR3 sequence reads: CASSQDPAGSNQPQHF. Written as DNA, the CDR3 is TGCGCCAGCAGCCAAGACCCAGCCGGTAGCAATCAGCCCCAGCATTTT.

The rearrangement uses TRBV5-5 and TRBJ2-6; no firm D call. V dropped 0 bases and J dropped 0 bases, with 10 bases sitting between them. Germline values: CDR1 SGHKS, CDR2 YYEKEE (reference sequence). The CDR3 is 17 residues long. The CDR3 DNA reads as TGTGCCAGCAGCTTGGTGAGCAGTATCTCTGGGGCCAACGTCCTGACTTTC. Translation: CASSLVSSISGANVLTF.

This sequence joins TRBV4-2 and TRBJ2-3; a possible D gene is TRBD2 (5 bases). The germline V gene has CDR1 LGHNA and CDR2 YNFKEQ. Trimming took off 1 base at V and 6 bases at J, with 14 bases between the two ends. This CDR3 comprises 15 residues. In DNA, the CDR3 is TGTGCCAGCAGCCAAGGGAGCGGTTTGTTCGATACGCAGTATTTT. Residues: CASSQGSGLFDTQYF.

This clonotype was detected a few times. The chain has TRBV7-9 and TRBJ2-7; tentatively, D is TRBD2 (5 bases). The ends were cut back, 5 bases at V and 7 bases at J, with 12 bases in the middle. Germline V lookup: CDR1 SEHNR, CDR2 FQNEAQ (reference sequence). The CDR3 covers 12 residues. DNA of the CDR3: TGTGCCAGCAGCGACGGGGTGGGAGAGCAGTACGTC. This encodes CASSDGVGEQYV.

This clonotype was counted ten times or more. The chain links TRBV15 to TRBJ1-1, with D uncertain. Germline values: CDR1 LNHNV, CDR2 YYDKDF (reference sequence). The CDR3 loop spans 13 amino acids. V lost 5 bases, J lost 1 base, and 8 bases lay in between. CDR3 bases: TGTGCCACCAGCCCGACACCGAACACTGAAGCTTTCTTT. This translates into CATSPTPNTEAFF.

The chain joins TRBV12-3 or TRBV12-4 to TRBJ2-3, with no clear D. Deletions cut 5 bases from V and 8 bases from J, with 11 bases between. There are 12 residues in the CDR3. Here the CDR3 DNA reads TGTGCCAGCAGTGAAGACTCCGGTACGCAGTATTTT. Its protein product is CASSEDSGTQYF.

The chain carries TRBV3-1 and TRBJ2-2; possible D gene TRBD2, 7 bases. The V gene's germline CDR1 is LGHDT and CDR2 YNNKEL (reference sequence). The CDR3 is made up of 14 amino acids. V was trimmed by 3 bases and J by 5 bases, leaving 10 bases between them. The chain's CDR3 is CASSHEGGTGELFF. As DNA, the CDR3 is TGTGCCAGCAGCCATGAGGGGGGGACCGGGGAGCTGTTTTTT.

This clonotype was picked up a small number of times. The chain couples TRBV11-1 to TRBJ2-1; D call uncertain. V lost 2 bases to trimming and J lost 1 base, with 9 bases between them. The CDR3 is 15 residues long. Germline CDR1 is SGHAT and CDR2 is FQDESV (reference sequence). The CDR3 sequence: CASSLNGLSYNEQFF. DNA for the CDR3: TGTGCCAGCAGCTTAAATGGGCTATCCTACAATGAGCAGTTCTTC.